The 26 T cell receptor beta chains in this list originate from one sample, sequenced in a study of blood T cell repertoires in COVID-19. Only in-frame clones appear in the TCRdb table, and some are missing; sequencing was by immunoSEQ multiplex PCR. The sample includes 230,000 or so clones, 90% of them seen just once. Sequenced: peripheral blood. The receptor set was obtained from a woman aged 55-70 years with COVID-19, enrolled during active disease.

This chain connects TRBV4-3 to TRBJ1-2; 7 nucleotides line up with TRBD1. Germline CDR1 and CDR2: LGHNA and YSLEER. The CDR3 spans 20 residues. Trimming removed 0 bases from V and 4 bases from J; junction bases left unmatched: 20. CDR3 region: CASSQDLLRQGGLRSYGYTF. The CDR3 nucleotides read TGCGCCAGCAGCCAAGATCTTTTGAGACAGGGTGGGTTACGTAGCTATGGCTACACCTTC.

This chain connects TRBV19 to TRBJ2-7; D gene unclear. In germline, CDR1 is LNHDA, CDR2 SQIVND (reference sequence). V was shortened by 1 base and J by 2 bases, with 15 bases between the two germline ends. The CDR3 length is 16 residues. The CDR3 is CASSIVPGLRPYEQYF. The CDR3 nucleotides read TGTGCCAGTAGTATAGTACCAGGCCTTCGGCCCTACGAGCAGTACTTC.

CDR3: CAWSPDSGEPQHF. In DNA, the CDR3 is TGTGCCTGGAGTCCAGACTCGGGGGAGCCCCAGCATTTT. The chain recombines TRBV30 with TRBJ1-5; possibly TRBD1 for D (5 bases). The CDR3 extends over 13 amino acids. Germline lookup yields CDR1 GTSNPN and CDR2 SVGIG (reference sequence). Trimming left V 2 bases short and J 8 bases short, with 13 bases between.

The chain carries TRBV19 and TRBJ1-1; D unclear. CDR1 LNHDA and CDR2 SQIVND come from the germline V gene (reference sequence). CDR3 length equals 15 residues. V dropped 5 bases and J dropped 1 base, with 14 bases sitting between them. The CDR3: CASSSLAVSNTEAFF. The CDR3, as DNA: TGTGCCAGTAGTTCCCTGGCGGTTTCGAACACTGAAGCTTTCTTT.

This chain uses TRBV10-3 with TRBJ1-5; possible D gene TRBD1, 5 bases. The CDR3 has 13 residues. Trimming left V 10 bases short and J 3 bases short, with 13 bases between. Germline V gives CDR1 ENHRY, CDR2 SYGVKD. The CDR3 DNA reads as TGTGCCACCAGGGCGGGGCTCAATCAGCCCCAGCATTTT. Its translation is CATRAGLNQPQHF.

The rearrangement uses TRBV28 and TRBJ1-5, with D unclear. CDR1 is MDHEN and CDR2 is SYDVKM in the germline V gene. This CDR3 has 15 residues. Trimming cost V 6 bases and J 1 base, with 13 bases left between them. CDR3 DNA sequence: TGTGCCAGCAGAGAAGAGAGAGGGAGCAATCAGCCCCAGCATTTT. Its translation is CASREERGSNQPQHF.

This clone was seen only once. This chain uses TRBV4-2 with TRBJ1-1, with 7 nucleotides matching TRBD1. The V gene end was trimmed by 0 bases and the J gene end by 9 bases; junction bases not matched to a gene: 7. The CDR3 is 14 amino acids. Germline CDR1 is LGHNA and CDR2 is YNFKEQ. The CDR3 nucleotides read TGTGCCAGCAGCCAAGATCCGACAGGGACTCAAGCTTTCTTT. It encodes CASSQDPTGTQAFF.

The chain joins TRBV10-3 to TRBJ2-3; TRBD2 agrees at 7 bases. Germline CDR1 reads ENHRY; CDR2 reads SYGVKD. The CDR3 is 15 residues long. Germline trimming cut 6 bases from V and 1 base from J; bases unmatched to any gene: 7. In DNA, the CDR3 is TGTGCCATCAGCCAGCTCGGACTAGGCACAGATACGCAGTATTTT. The encoded protein is CAISQLGLGTDTQYF.

This chain connects TRBV14 to TRBJ2-2; D gene uncertain. V gave up 5 bases and J gave up 7 bases, with 5 bases separating them. CDR1 SGHDN and CDR2 FVKESK come from the germline V gene. The CDR3 spans 11 residues. The CDR3 bases are TGTGCCAGCAGCTTAGTCGGGGAGCTGTTTTTT. This encodes CASSLVGELFF.

The chain employs TRBV2 and TRBJ1-4, with TRBD1 as a possible D gene (5 bases). CDR3 length: 14 residues. Looked up from germline, CDR1 is SNHLY and CDR2 is FYNNEI. Trimming shortened V by 3 bases and J by 7 bases, and 12 bases separated the two germline ends. The CDR3 protein is CASSEGGWGEKLFF. CDR3 nucleotide sequence: TGTGCCAGCAGTGAGGGGGGTTGGGGTGAAAAACTGTTTTTT.

This chain links TRBV30 with TRBJ2-7, with a possible D match to TRBD2 (5 bases). V shed 5 bases and J shed 10 bases, with 15 bases lying between them. Per germline, CDR1 GTSNPN and CDR2 SVGIG (reference sequence). The CDR3 totals 11 residues. The CDR3: CAWAPGGRQYF. The CDR3 DNA reads TGTGCCTGGGCCCCCGGAGGAAGACAGTACTTC.

This chain uses TRBV11-1 with TRBJ2-3; weak D call: TRBD2 (6 bases). V lost 4 bases and J lost 1, with 12 bases in between. Germline V gene data show CDR1 as SGHAT and CDR2 as FQDESV (reference sequence). CDR3 length: 15 amino acids. The chain's CDR3 is CASSSGGWGTDTQYF. Here the CDR3 DNA reads TGTGCCAGCAGCTCCGGAGGGTGGGGCACAGATACGCAGTATTTT.

The rearrangement joins TRBV5-4 to TRBJ2-2; 7 nucleotides line up with TRBD1. Trimming at V came to 3 bases and at J to 5 bases, leaving 10 bases not matched to a gene. Germline V gene sequence: CDR1 SGHNT, CDR2 YYREEE (reference sequence). This CDR3 contains 16 residues. CDR3: CASSSRQGSGTGELFF. In DNA form, the CDR3 reads TGTGCCAGCAGCTCCCGACAGGGTTCGGGTACCGGGGAGCTGTTTTTT.

CDR3 in amino acids: CASSTLKGLNSPLHF. CDR3 nucleotides: TGTGCCAGCAGTACACTAAAGGGACTTAATTCACCCCTCCACTTT. The chain joins TRBV2 to TRBJ1-6; D is perhaps TRBD1 (5 bases). The ends were cut back, 5 bases at V and 6 bases at J, with 14 bases in the middle. The germline CDR1 and CDR2 sequences are SNHLY and FYNNEI. This CDR3 has 15 residues.

This clone was observed a few times. This chain joins TRBV25-1 and TRBJ2-7; the match to TRBD2 covers 8 bases. This CDR3 has 16 amino acids. Germline trimming cut 2 bases from V and 4 bases from J; bases unmatched to any gene: 10. The germline V gene encodes CDR1 MGHDK and CDR2 SYGVNS. The CDR3 region has the DNA TGTGCCAGCAGTGAAGTGGGGGGGACTAGATTTTACGAGCAGTACTTC. Encoded protein: CASSEVGGTRFYEQYF.

This chain uses TRBV7-9 with TRBJ1-5, with a weak D call TRBD1 (5 bases). V was trimmed by 5 bases and J by 5 bases, leaving 16 bases between them. Germline values: CDR1 SEHNR, CDR2 FQNEAQ (reference sequence). This CDR3 spans 15 amino acids. The CDR3 sequence: CASSQGAGMDQPQHF. The CDR3 DNA follows: TGTGCCAGCAGCCAGGGAGCGGGAATGGATCAGCCCCAGCATTTT.

The CDR3 protein is CASSLWPGGATSTDTQYF. As DNA, the CDR3 is TGCGCCAGCAGCTTGTGGCCAGGGGGAGCTACTAGCACAGATACGCAGTATTTT. The rearrangement uses TRBV5-1 and TRBJ2-3, with 7 positions matching TRBD1. With 1 base clipped from V and 0 bases from J, the junction kept 11 bases outside the gene matches. Germline V gene lookup returns CDR1 SGHRS and CDR2 YFSETQ. This CDR3 is built from 18 residues.

This chain connects TRBV2 to TRBJ1-1; 8 bases align to TRBD1. V shed 2 bases, J shed 4 bases, and the junction held 3 bases outside the gene matches. CDR1 SNHLY and CDR2 FYNNEI come from the germline V gene. The CDR3 has 14 residues. The CDR3 here is CASSERQGSTEAFF. CDR3 sequence (DNA): TGTGCCAGCAGTGAAAGACAGGGGTCCACTGAAGCTTTCTTT. Full variable domain (outside the CDR3, taken from reference TRBV2 and TRBJ1-1): EPEVTQTPSHQVTQMGQEVILRCVPISNHLYFYWYRQILGQKVEFLVSFYNNEISEKSEIFDDQFSVERPDGSNFTLKIRSTKLEDSAMYFCASSERQGSTEAFFGQGTRLTVV.

This chain connects TRBV12-3 or TRBV12-4 to TRBJ2-5; no definite D call. Trimming pared 5 bases from V and 7 bases from J, leaving 5 bases between. This CDR3 comprises 10 residues. The DNA of the CDR3 is TGTGCCAGCAGTGGCTTGACCCAGTACTTC. Translated: CASSGLTQYF.

The V gene is TRBV27, the J gene TRBJ1-4, with unresolved D. Trimming took 2 bases from V and 8 from J, leaving 12 bases between them. CDR1 and CDR2 from the germline V gene are MNHEY and SMNVEV (reference sequence). The CDR3 is made up of 14 amino acids. For the CDR3, the DNA is TGTGCCAGCAGTTTAGGGTATACGGGGGAAAAACTGTTTTTT. Translating gives CASSLGYTGEKLFF. Filled out from reference TRBV27 and TRBJ1-4, the complete variable domain reads EAQVTQNPRYLITVTGKKLTVTCSQNMNHEYMSWYRQDPGLGLRQIYYSMNVEVTDKGDVPEGYKVSRKEKRNFPLILESPSPNQTSLYFCASSLGYTGEKLFFGSGTQLSVL.

This chain uses TRBV6-5 with TRBJ1-3; unclear D gene. CDR1 and CDR2 from the germline V gene are MNHEY and SVGAGI. The CDR3 has 16 amino acids. With 3 bases removed from V and 4 bases from J, the gap between germline ends came to 16 bases. The CDR3 region is CASSYSGRAGGNTIYF. Written as DNA, the CDR3 is TGTGCCAGCAGTTATAGCGGCCGAGCGGGAGGAAACACCATATATTTT.

The chain has TRBV2 and TRBJ2-5, with 7 bases identical to TRBD1. The junction had 10 bases not matched to a gene; V was cut back by 3 bases and J by 0 bases. The CDR3 spans 17 residues. Germline CDR1 SNHLY, CDR2 FYNNEI. CDR3 region: CASSDPRQGSYQETQYF. In DNA, the CDR3 is TGTGCCAGCAGTGACCCTAGACAGGGCTCCTACCAAGAGACCCAGTACTTC.

This sequence joins TRBV5-8 and TRBJ2-2; the D is unclear. V shed 3 bases and J shed 3 bases, with 9 bases lying between them. CDR1 is SGHTS, CDR2 YDEGEE, per germline. The length of the CDR3 is 14 residues. CDR3 sequence: CASSSRLDTGELFF. The DNA for the CDR3 is TGTGCCAGCAGCTCCCGGTTGGACACCGGGGAGCTGTTTTTT.

The table lists this clone with a count of one. The rearrangement links TRBV4-2 to TRBJ1-2, with TRBD1 as a possible D gene (5 bases). Germline values: CDR1 LGHNA, CDR2 YNFKEQ. The ends were cut back, 1 base at V and 7 bases at J, with 19 bases in the middle. The CDR3 has 16 amino acids. The CDR3 DNA is TGTGCCAGCAGCCAAGGGATTATAGGACGGGGGTCTGGCTACACCTTC. This codes for CASSQGIIGRGSGYTF.

This clone was detected only a few times. The chain couples TRBV9 to TRBJ1-1; D gene ambiguous. With 0 bases removed from V and 1 base from J, the gap between germline ends came to 4 bases. CDR1 is SGDLS, CDR2 YYNGEE, per germline. The CDR3 spans 13 residues. As DNA, the CDR3 is TGTGCCAGCAGCGTAGACAGGAACACTGAAGCTTTCTTT. Amino acid sequence: CASSVDRNTEAFF.

V and J are TRBV28 and TRBJ1-2, with 8 bases identical to TRBD1. The germline CDR1 and CDR2 sequences are MDHEN and SYDVKM. V shed 5 bases, J shed 9 bases, and the junction held 14 bases outside the gene matches. This CDR3 has 15 residues. The CDR3 nucleotides read TGTGCCAGCAGTCCCTCCAAGGACAGGGAGGAGAGCTACACCTTC. It yields the protein CASSPSKDREESYTF.